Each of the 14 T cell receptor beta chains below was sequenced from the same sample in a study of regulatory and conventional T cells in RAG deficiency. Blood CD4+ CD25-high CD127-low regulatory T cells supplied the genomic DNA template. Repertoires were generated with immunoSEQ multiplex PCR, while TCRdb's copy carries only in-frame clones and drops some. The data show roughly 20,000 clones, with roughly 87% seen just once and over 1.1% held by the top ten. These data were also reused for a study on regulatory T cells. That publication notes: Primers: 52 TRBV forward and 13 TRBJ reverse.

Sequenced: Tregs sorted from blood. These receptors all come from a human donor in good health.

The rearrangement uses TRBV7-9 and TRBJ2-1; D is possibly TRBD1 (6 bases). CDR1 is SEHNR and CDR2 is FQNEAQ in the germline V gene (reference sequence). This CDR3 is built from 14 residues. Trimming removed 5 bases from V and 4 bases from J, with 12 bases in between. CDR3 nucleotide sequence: TGTGCCAGCAGCCTCGAACAGGGTTACAATGAGCAGTTCTTC. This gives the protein CASSLEQGYNEQFF.

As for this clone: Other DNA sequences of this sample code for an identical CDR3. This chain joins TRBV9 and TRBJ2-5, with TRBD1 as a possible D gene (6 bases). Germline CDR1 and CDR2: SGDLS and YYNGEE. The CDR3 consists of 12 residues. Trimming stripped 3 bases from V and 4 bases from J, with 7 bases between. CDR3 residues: CASSARGETQYF. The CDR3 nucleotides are TGTGCCAGCAGCGCCAGGGGAGAGACCCAGTACTTC.

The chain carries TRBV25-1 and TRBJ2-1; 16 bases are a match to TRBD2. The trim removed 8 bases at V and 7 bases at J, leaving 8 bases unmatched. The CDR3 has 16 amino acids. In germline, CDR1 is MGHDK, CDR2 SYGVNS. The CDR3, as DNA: TGTGCCAGCCAACGCAGGGGACTAGCGGGGGGGAATGAGCAGTTCTTC. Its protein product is CASQRRGLAGGNEQFF.

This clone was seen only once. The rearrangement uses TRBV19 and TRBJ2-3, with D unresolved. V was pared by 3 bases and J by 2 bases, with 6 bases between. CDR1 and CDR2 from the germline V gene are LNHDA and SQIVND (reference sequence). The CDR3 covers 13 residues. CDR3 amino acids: CASSMGITDTQYF. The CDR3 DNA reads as TGTGCCAGTAGTATGGGGATCACAGATACGCAGTATTTT.

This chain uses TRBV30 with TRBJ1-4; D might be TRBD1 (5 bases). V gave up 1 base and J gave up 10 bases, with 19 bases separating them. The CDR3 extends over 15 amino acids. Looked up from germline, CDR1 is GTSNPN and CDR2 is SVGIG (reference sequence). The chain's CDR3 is CAWSGDGSVNGKLFF. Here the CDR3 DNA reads TGTGCCTGGAGTGGGGACGGTTCGGTAAACGGAAAACTGTTTTTT.

CDR3: CASSFGFWGTPPEQYF. CDR3 nucleotide sequence: TGTGCCAGCAGTTTCGGTTTTTGGGGGACTCCCCCCGAGCAGTACTTC. V usage is TRBV28 and J usage is TRBJ2-7; D might be TRBD2 (6 bases). The CDR3 loop spans 16 amino acids. Germline V lookup: CDR1 MDHEN, CDR2 SYDVKM. Trimming removed 3 bases at V and 6 bases at J, with 21 bases between.

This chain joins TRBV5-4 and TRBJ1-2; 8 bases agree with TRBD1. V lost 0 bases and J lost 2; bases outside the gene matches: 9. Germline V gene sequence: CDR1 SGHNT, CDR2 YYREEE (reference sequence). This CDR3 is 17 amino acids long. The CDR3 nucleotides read TGTGCCAGCAGCTTGGGCCCCAGGACAGGGACCAACTATGGCTACACCTTC. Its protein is CASSLGPRTGTNYGYTF. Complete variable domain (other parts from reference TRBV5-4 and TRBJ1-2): ETGVTQSPTHLIKTRGQQVTLRCSSQSGHNTVSWYQQALGQGPQFIFQYYREEENGRGNFPPRFSGLQFPNYSSELNVNALELDDSALYLCASSLGPRTGTNYGYTFGSGTRLTVV.

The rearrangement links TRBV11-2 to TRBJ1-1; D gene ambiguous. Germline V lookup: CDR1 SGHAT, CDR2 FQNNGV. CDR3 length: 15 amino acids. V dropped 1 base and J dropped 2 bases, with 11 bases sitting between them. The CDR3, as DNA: TGTGCCAGCAGCTTAGTTAGGGCAATAAACACTGAAGCTTTCTTT. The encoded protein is CASSLVRAINTEAFF.

CDR3 nucleotide sequence: TGCAGCGTGACAGACAGACGGAACCTTGAAGCTTTCTTT. Its protein is CSVTDRRNLEAFF. The V call is TRBV29-1, the J call TRBJ1-1; D might be TRBD1 (5 bases). CDR1 SQVTM and CDR2 ANQGSEA come from the germline V gene. This CDR3 is 13 amino acids long. Trimming took 6 bases from V and 7 from J, leaving 18 bases between them.

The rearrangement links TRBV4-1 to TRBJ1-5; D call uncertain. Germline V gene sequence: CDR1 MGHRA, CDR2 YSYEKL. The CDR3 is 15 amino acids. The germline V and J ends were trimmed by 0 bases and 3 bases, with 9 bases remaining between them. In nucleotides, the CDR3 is TGCGCCAGCAGCCAAGAGGACGGTATCAATCAGCCCCAGCATTTT. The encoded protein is CASSQEDGINQPQHF.

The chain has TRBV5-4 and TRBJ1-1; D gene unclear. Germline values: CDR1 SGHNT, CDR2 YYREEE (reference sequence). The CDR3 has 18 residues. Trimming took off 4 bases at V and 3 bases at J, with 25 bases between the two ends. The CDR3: CASSRIKVSGLWDTEAFF. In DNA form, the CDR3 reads TGTGCCAGCAGCCGAATTAAGGTTTCGGGGTTATGGGACACTGAAGCTTTCTTT.

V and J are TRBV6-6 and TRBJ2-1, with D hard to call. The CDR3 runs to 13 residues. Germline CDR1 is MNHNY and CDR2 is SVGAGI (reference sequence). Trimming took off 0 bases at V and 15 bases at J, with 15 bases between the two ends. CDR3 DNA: TGTGCCAGCAGTTACTCTGGGCGGCCCGGGCGGTTCTTC. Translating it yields CASSYSGRPGRFF.

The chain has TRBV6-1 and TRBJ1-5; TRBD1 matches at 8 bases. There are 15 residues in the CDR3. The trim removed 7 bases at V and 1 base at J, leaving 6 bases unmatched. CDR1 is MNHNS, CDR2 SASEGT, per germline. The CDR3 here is CASTWTGSSNQPQHF. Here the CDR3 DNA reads TGTGCCAGCACCTGGACAGGGTCCAGCAATCAGCCCCAGCATTTT.

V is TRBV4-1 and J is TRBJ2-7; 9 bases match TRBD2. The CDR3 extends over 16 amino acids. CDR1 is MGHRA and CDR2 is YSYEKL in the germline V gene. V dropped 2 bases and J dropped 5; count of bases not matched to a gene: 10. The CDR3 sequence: CASSQLSGRIFNEQYF. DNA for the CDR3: TGCGCCAGCAGCCAACTTAGCGGGAGAATTTTTAACGAGCAGTACTTC.